This entry lists 8 T cell receptor beta chains sequenced from one sample in a study of response to subunit inactivated influenza vaccine (dated by TCRdb to the late 2010s). Libraries were made using RT-PCR. Data came from an Illumina HiSeq 2500. Using fastp at Q25 and MiXCR, TCRdb reprocessed the public reads and kept productive beta chains. Every CDR3 protein is listed once, alongside the most common genes and DNA of its rows. The sample table lists 500,000 to 700,000 distinct CDR3 sequences, roughly 23% of them with a count of one. About 2.8% of the sample is held by the ten biggest clonotypes. The sample was also reused in another study, on T cells expressing NK-cell markers. From that second study: TCR beta cDNA libraries were prepared using 5'RACE template switching, which introduced a universal primer site and unique molecular identifiers.

Material: CD4+ T cells sorted from PBMCs, obtained about 11 days after vaccination. The receptors were gathered from a man in his forties or fifties who received an inactivated influenza vaccine. Donor details come from another sample of the same person, matched by shared clones.

The rearrangement links TRBV4-3 to TRBJ2-1; 8 bases fit TRBD2. V lost 0 bases to trimming and J lost 2 bases; unmatched junction nucleotides: 6. CDR1 is LGHNA and CDR2 is YSLEER in the germline V gene. CDR3 length equals 17 residues. CDR3 sequence (DNA): TGCGCCAGCAGCCAAGAGGCAGCGGGGGTTACCTACAATGAGCAGTTCTTC. Its protein product is CASSQEAAGVTYNEQFF.

The chain employs TRBV15 and TRBJ2-2, with 9 bases fitting TRBD1. Germline values: CDR1 LNHNV, CDR2 YYDKDF (reference sequence). Losses at the gene ends were 3 bases for V and 7 bases for J; bases not matched to a gene: 6. The CDR3 extends over 15 amino acids. The CDR3 region has the DNA TGTGCCACCAGCAGCCCGGGACAGGGTGGCGGGGAGCTGTTTTTT. Encoded protein: CATSSPGQGGGELFF.

In its sample, this clonotype was seen a few times. The CDR3: CASLRWGTGSNEQFF. The CDR3 region has the DNA TGTGCCAGCCTCCGGTGGGGGACAGGGTCGAATGAGCAGTTCTTC. The chain carries TRBV11-2 and TRBJ2-1; TRBD1 aligns across 9 bases. This CDR3 spans 15 amino acids. Germline CDR1 and CDR2: SGHAT and FQNNGV. J lost 7 bases, V lost 8 bases, and 12 bases had no gene match.

This clonotype was found a few times. The V and J genes are TRBV11-2 and TRBJ2-7, with D perhaps given as TRBD1 or TRBD2 (5 bases each). V was pared by 5 bases and J by 6 bases, with 14 bases between. This CDR3 has 13 residues. From germline, CDR1 is SGHAT and CDR2 FQNNGV. CDR3 coding DNA: TGTGCCAGCAGCGCTCCCGGGACGTTCGAGCAGTACTTC. Its translation is CASSAPGTFEQYF.

The rearrangement uses TRBV11-1 and TRBJ1-1; D is possibly TRBD1 (6 bases). The length of the CDR3 is 15 residues. From germline, CDR1 is SGHAT and CDR2 FQDESV (reference sequence). Trimming pared 3 bases from V and 7 bases from J, leaving 18 bases between. Written as DNA, the CDR3 is TGTGCCAGCAGCTTCGTACCGACAGGAGGCGTTGAAGCTTTCTTT. Its translation is CASSFVPTGGVEAFF.

This clonotype occurred a few times. This chain links TRBV20-1 with TRBJ1-1; D is unclear. Germline assignment: CDR1 DFQATT and CDR2 SNEGSKA (reference sequence). Deletions cut 4 bases from V and 3 bases from J, with 6 bases between. The CDR3 sequence is 11 residues long. CDR3 in amino acids: CSAMEDTEAFF. CDR3 sequence (DNA): TGCAGTGCTATGGAGGACACTGAAGCTTTCTTT.

This clonotype occurred a few times. The chain has TRBV28 and TRBJ1-2; 12 nucleotides line up with TRBD1. The ends lost 5 bases at V and 13 bases at J; junction bases unmatched: 5. Germline V gene data show CDR1 as MDHEN and CDR2 as SYDVKM. The CDR3 loop spans 12 amino acids. The CDR3 reads CASSIRDRGLTF. CDR3 nucleotides: TGTGCCAGCAGTATCCGGGACAGGGGGCTCACCTTC.

This clonotype was counted a few times. J is TRBJ2-3 and V is TRBV5-1; D is undetermined. Trimming cost V 4 bases and J 4 bases, with 13 bases left between them. Germline CDR1 and CDR2: SGHRS and YFSETQ. The length of the CDR3 is 14 residues. For the CDR3, the DNA is TGCGCCAGCAGCCCCCTGCGAGGTGCAGATACGCAGTATTTT. Translated, it gives CASSPLRGADTQYF.